This passage covers 10 T cell receptor beta chains from one sample sequenced in a study of T cells in Graves' hyperthyroidism and ophthalmopathy. The TCR beta CDR3 regions underwent amplification using RNA transcripts as the source. The HTBI primer set served for first-round RT-PCR of the TCR CDR3. One entry per CDR3 protein results from TCRdb running MiXCR on the multiplex PCR reads. Among roughly 510,000 distinct CDR3 sequences, around 50% were seen once, and the ten largest hold about 45%. Sequencing input: peripheral blood or thyroid tissue (not recorded which). The receptor source for this set is an adult woman with Graves' disease, either hyperthyroidism or ophthalmopathy (not recorded which).

This clonotype was seen ten or more times. The rearrangement links TRBV5-4 to TRBJ2-7, with D perhaps matching TRBD1 (6 bases). The V gene's germline CDR1 is SGHNT and CDR2 YYREEE (reference sequence). This CDR3 comprises 12 residues. V was pared by 2 bases and J by 5 bases, with 8 bases between. The CDR3 sequence is CASSFRQDEQYF. The DNA of the CDR3 is TGTGCCAGCAGCTTCCGACAGGACGAGCAGTACTTC.

The sample holds a few counts of this clonotype. The chain recombines TRBV20-1 with TRBJ2-5; D is perhaps TRBD2 (5 bases). The germline V gene has CDR1 DFQATT and CDR2 SNEGSKA (reference sequence). The ends were cut back, 8 bases at V and 4 bases at J, with 11 bases in the middle. This CDR3 region has 11 residues. CDR3 nucleotide sequence: TGCAGTAAAAGCGGCGGAGAGACCCAGTACTTC. Encoded protein: CSKSGGETQYF.

This rearrangement joins TRBV24-1 to TRBJ1-1, with 12 bases matching TRBD1. Trimming removed 4 bases from V and 7 bases from J; junction bases left unmatched: 12. The germline gives CDR1 KGHDR, CDR2 SFDVKD. The CDR3 sequence is 17 residues long. Here the CDR3 DNA reads TGTGCCACCAGTGAGGTGGGACAGGGGGCTAGGGACAATGAAGCTTTCTTT. Translating it yields CATSEVGQGARDNEAFF.

The table lists this clonotype with a few counts. The rearrangement uses TRBV28 and TRBJ2-7, with 9 bases identical to TRBD1. The ends lost 7 bases at V and 3 bases at J; junction bases unmatched: 10. The germline V gene has CDR1 MDHEN and CDR2 SYDVKM. The CDR3 extends over 15 amino acids. The CDR3 loop is CASIDLPGQGYEQYF. DNA for the CDR3: TGTGCCAGCATCGATTTACCGGGACAGGGCTACGAGCAGTACTTC. Full variable domain (outside the CDR3, taken from reference TRBV28 and TRBJ2-7): DVKVTQSSRYLVKRTGEKVFLECVQDMDHENMFWYRQDPGLGLRLIYFSYDVKMKEKGDIPEGYSVSREKKERFSLILESASTNQTSMYLCASIDLPGQGYEQYFGPGTRLTVT.

The rearrangement joins TRBV7-2 to TRBJ2-5; D ambiguous. Germline V CDR1 and CDR2: SGHTA, FQGNSA. This CDR3 is built from 15 residues. V was clipped by 2 bases and J by 5 bases, with 15 bases between them. In nucleotides, the CDR3 is TGTGCCAGCAGCTTAAATGGGCAAACCAGGGAGACCCAGTACTTC. Translation gives CASSLNGQTRETQYF. The entire variable domain, with the rest obtained from reference TRBV7-2 and TRBJ2-5, is as follows: GAGVSQSPSNKVTEKGKDVELRCDPISGHTALYWYRQSLGQGLEFLIYFQGNSAPDKSGLPSDRFSAERTGGSVSTLTIQRTQQEDSAVYLCASSLNGQTRETQYFGPGTRLLVL.

This clonotype occurred many times. The chain uses TRBV20-1 and TRBJ1-5; D gene uncertain. Germline-derived CDR1 and CDR2 are DFQATT and SNEGSKA (reference sequence). Trimming cost V 2 bases and J 0 bases, with 8 bases left between them. The CDR3 is 14 residues long. The CDR3 protein is CSARLGSSNQPQHF. Here the CDR3 DNA reads TGCAGTGCTAGATTAGGCAGTAGCAATCAGCCCCAGCATTTT.

This clonotype appeared many times. The chain uses TRBV5-7 and TRBJ2-7; the D gene is possibly TRBD2 (5 bases). TRBV5-7 is reported as an ORF; its role is uncertain. Between the trimmed V and J ends, which lost 6 bases and 2 bases, there was a span of 6 bases. The CDR3 contains 11 residues. The CDR3 DNA is TGTGCCAGCATCGGGGCCTACGAGCAGTACTTC. It encodes CASIGAYEQYF.

About this clonotype: This likely comes from a read error, as the CDR3 has no conserved phenylalanine or tryptophan at its end. Because the CDR3's place on the DNA is in doubt, the DNA is left out and the CDR3 is given as listed by TCRdb. The rearrangement links TRBV7-2 to TRBJ2-6. The CDR3 extends over 9 residues, inclusive of both ends. Germline V gene sequence: CDR1 SGHTA, CDR2 FQGNSA. CDR3 loop: CASSLDFNT.

This chain uses TRBV11-1 with TRBJ2-5; TRBD2 matches 12 bases. The CDR3 covers 15 residues. CDR1 SGHAT and CDR2 FQDESV come from the germline V gene (reference sequence). V shed 5 bases and J 5 bases; nucleotides not matched to a gene: 6. In nucleotides, the CDR3 is TGTGCCAGCAGCGGTCGACTAGCGGGAGCGGAGACCCAGTACTTC. Protein sequence: CASSGRLAGAETQYF.

This rearrangement joins TRBV19 to TRBJ1-6; a possible D gene is TRBD1 (6 bases). The CDR3 spans 15 residues. The germline V gene has CDR1 LNHDA and CDR2 SQIVND (reference sequence). V dropped 4 bases and J dropped 6 bases, with 13 bases sitting between them. DNA for the CDR3: TGTGCCAGTAGTAACCGACAGGACCTTAATTCACCCCTCCACTTT. It specifies CASSNRQDLNSPLHF.